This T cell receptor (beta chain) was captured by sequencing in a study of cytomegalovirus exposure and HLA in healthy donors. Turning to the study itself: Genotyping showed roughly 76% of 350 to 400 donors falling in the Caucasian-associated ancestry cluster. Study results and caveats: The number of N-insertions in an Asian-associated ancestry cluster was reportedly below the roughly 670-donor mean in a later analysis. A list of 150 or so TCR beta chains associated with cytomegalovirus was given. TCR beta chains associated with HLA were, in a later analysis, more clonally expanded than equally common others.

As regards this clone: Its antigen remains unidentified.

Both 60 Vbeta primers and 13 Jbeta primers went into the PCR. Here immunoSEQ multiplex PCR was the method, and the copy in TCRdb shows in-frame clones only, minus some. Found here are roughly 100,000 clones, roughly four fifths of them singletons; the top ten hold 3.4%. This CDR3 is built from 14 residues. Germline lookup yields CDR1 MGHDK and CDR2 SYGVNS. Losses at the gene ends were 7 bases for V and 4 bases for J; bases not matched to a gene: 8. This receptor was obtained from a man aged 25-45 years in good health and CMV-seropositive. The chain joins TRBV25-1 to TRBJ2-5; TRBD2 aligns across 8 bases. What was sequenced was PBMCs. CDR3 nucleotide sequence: TGTGCCAGCAAATTAGCGGGACCTTCAGAGACCCAGTACTTC. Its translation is CASKLAGPSETQYF.